These 16 T cell receptor beta chains were all obtained from the same sample, sequenced in a study of T-cell reconstitution after alpha-beta-depleted transplantation in children. The authors prepared the TCRbeta library with unique molecular identifiers. One entry per CDR3 protein, called by TCRdb with MiXCR from the PCR reads. The sample comprises approximately 170,000 distinct CDR3 sequences, 11% of which are singletons, and under 15% rests with the top ten. Specimen: PBMCs, collected before TCRalphabeta/CD19-depleted stem cell transplant. All receptors derive from a boy under 10 years old with acute myeloid leukemia, due to receive a stem cell transplant.

This clonotype was seen many times. The gene calls are TRBV4-1 and TRBJ1-1; D remains unclear. Germline V gives CDR1 MGHRA, CDR2 YSYEKL. The CDR3 totals 13 residues. Trimming cost V 1 base and J 3 bases, with 6 bases left between them. The CDR3 DNA is TGCGCCAGCAGCCAAGTTGGGTACACTGAAGCTTTCTTT. It is translated as CASSQVGYTEAFF.

This clonotype was counted at least ten times. V usage is TRBV12-3 or TRBV12-4 and J usage is TRBJ1-2, with D tentatively TRBD1 (5 bases). Trimming removed 3 bases from V and 2 bases from J, with 7 bases in between. CDR3 length: 13 residues. DNA for the CDR3: TGTGCCAGCAGTTTCGGACAAAACTATGGCTACACCTTC. It specifies CASSFGQNYGYTF.

This clonotype was recorded at least ten times. This chain uses TRBV9 with TRBJ2-7; TRBD2 matches 10 bases. Germline values: CDR1 SGDLS, CDR2 YYNGEE. The CDR3 spans 13 residues. The V segment lost 3 bases and the J segment 3 bases; nucleotides outside the gene matches: 0. CDR3 sequence: CASSGTSGYEQYF. The CDR3 bases are TGTGCCAGCAGCGGGACTAGCGGCTACGAGCAGTACTTC. Full variable domain (outside the CDR3, taken from reference TRBV9 and TRBJ2-7): DSGVTQTPKHLITATGQRVTLRCSPRSGDLSVYWYQQSLDQGLQFLIQYYNGEERAKGNILERFSAQQFPDLHSELNLSSLELGDSALYFCASSGTSGYEQYFGPGTRLTVT.

This clonotype was seen at least ten times. The chain is built from TRBV5-6 and TRBJ2-1; D unresolved. The CDR3 contains 16 residues. The V end was cut by 4 bases, the J end by 0 bases, with 14 bases between. Germline lookup yields CDR1 SGHDT and CDR2 YYEEEE. CDR3 in amino acids: CASSRWIWSSYNEQFF. CDR3 DNA: TGTGCCAGCAGCCGTTGGATTTGGAGCTCCTACAATGAGCAGTTCTTC.

As regards this clonotype: Since a much larger clone is just one base distant, this may be a read error. The final CDR3 position lacks the conserved phenylalanine or tryptophan, pointing to a likely read error. The chain joins TRBV27 to TRBJ2-7; possibly TRBD2 for D (6 bases). Germline values: CDR1 MNHEY, CDR2 SMNVEV (reference sequence). Between the trimmed V and J ends, which lost 2 bases and 3 bases, there was a span of 11 bases. This CDR3 spans 14 amino acids. The CDR3 is CASSLSGPDYEQYL. DNA for the CDR3: TGTGCCAGCAGTTTAAGCGGGCCAGACTACGAGCAGTACTTG.

This clonotype was counted ten times or more. The genes are TRBV5-1 and TRBJ1-4; D uncertain. This CDR3 region has 13 residues. The germline gives CDR1 SGHRS, CDR2 YFSETQ. The V gene lost 0 bases and the J gene lost 2 bases, with 2 bases spanning the gap. CDR3 amino acids: CASSLATNEKLFF. The CDR3 DNA is TGCGCCAGCAGCTTGGCCACTAATGAAAAACTGTTTTTT.

This clonotype was recorded at least ten times. The chain couples TRBV9 to TRBJ2-1; D unresolved. Trimming took off 0 bases at V and 9 bases at J, with 13 bases between the two ends. Germline V gives CDR1 SGDLS, CDR2 YYNGEE. This CDR3 region has 14 residues. CDR3 region: CASSVEEQLGEQFF. The CDR3 DNA is TGTGCCAGCAGCGTAGAGGAGCAGCTGGGTGAGCAGTTCTTC.

This clonotype has ten or more counts. This chain connects TRBV7-9 to TRBJ2-7; tentatively, D is TRBD2 (5 bases). The CDR3 sequence is 12 residues long. Looked up from germline, CDR1 is SEHNR and CDR2 is FQNEAQ (reference sequence). The V end lost 3 bases, the J end lost 5 bases, and 8 bases lay between the germline ends. CDR3 DNA sequence: TGTGCCAGCAGCTTCACTAGGGACGAGCAGTACTTC. It yields the protein CASSFTRDEQYF.

In its sample, this clonotype was seen many times. V and J are TRBV9 and TRBJ2-2; a possible D gene is TRBD1 (6 bases). The V end was cut by 0 bases, the J end by 5 bases, with 14 bases between. CDR1 and CDR2 (germline): SGDLS, YYNGEE. CDR3 length equals 16 residues. The CDR3 is CASSVGAGAWTGELFF. CDR3 DNA sequence: TGTGCCAGCAGCGTAGGGGCAGGGGCGTGGACCGGGGAGCTGTTTTTT.

This clonotype was counted many times. J is TRBJ2-7 and V is TRBV20-1; 12 bases match TRBD2. Germline assignment: CDR1 DFQATT and CDR2 SNEGSKA (reference sequence). V trimming: 1 base; J trimming: 5 bases; junction bases outside the gene matches: 9. The CDR3 runs to 16 residues. CDR3 DNA sequence: TGCAGTGCTAGAGGGGCTAGCGGGAGGGCCTCGAACGAGCAGTACTTC. Residues: CSARGASGRASNEQYF.

This clonotype was seen at least ten times. This rearrangement joins TRBV6-5 to TRBJ2-5; TRBD1 matches 9 bases. The CDR3 covers 18 residues. The germline gives CDR1 MNHEY, CDR2 SVGAGI. V shed 3 bases, J shed 2 bases, and the junction held 13 bases outside the gene matches. Here the CDR3 reads CASSYPSATGGGQETQYF. The DNA of the CDR3 is TGTGCCAGCAGTTATCCCTCTGCGACAGGGGGGGGGCAAGAGACCCAGTACTTC.

This clonotype came up many times. The chain is built from TRBV24-1 and TRBJ1-6; TRBD1 is a possible D gene (6 bases). Germline V lookup: CDR1 KGHDR, CDR2 SFDVKD. Trimming stripped 3 bases from V and 5 bases from J, with 10 bases between. The CDR3 is 15 amino acids. The CDR3 is CATSDPTGHNSPLHF. As DNA, the CDR3 is TGTGCCACCAGTGATCCTACAGGGCATAATTCACCCCTCCACTTT.

This clonotype has ten or more counts. The V gene is TRBV20-1, the J gene TRBJ1-1, with D possibly TRBD1 on 5 matching bases. Germline CDR1 is DFQATT and CDR2 is SNEGSKA (reference sequence). V was pared by 5 bases and J by 0 bases, with 10 bases between. The CDR3 loop spans 13 amino acids. CDR3 nucleotide sequence: TGCAGTGCTCATGGGGCGATGAACACTGAAGCTTTCTTT. Its translation is CSAHGAMNTEAFF.

The rearrangement joins TRBV30 to TRBJ1-5; D is unclear. Germline CDR1 reads GTSNPN; CDR2 reads SVGIG (reference sequence). The CDR3 totals 15 residues. With 3 bases removed from V and 1 base from J, the gap between germline ends came to 13 bases. DNA of the CDR3: TGTGCCTGGAGCGGACTGGGAGGGAGCAATCAGCCCCAGCATTTT. It yields the protein CAWSGLGGSNQPQHF.

This clonotype was observed many times. The chain recombines TRBV4-1 with TRBJ1-4, with TRBD1 identical over 7 bases. CDR3 length equals 15 residues. Trimming cost V 1 base and J 4 bases; bases outside gene matches: 3. The germline V gene has CDR1 MGHRA and CDR2 YSYEKL. CDR3 residues: CASSQAGQNNEKLFF. CDR3 bases: TGCGCCAGCAGCCAAGCGGGACAGAATAATGAAAAACTGTTTTTT.

This clonotype showed up many times. The chain combines TRBV27 with TRBJ1-5, with unresolved D. The CDR3 sequence is 13 residues long. The germline CDR1 and CDR2 sequences are MNHEY and SMNVEV (reference sequence). Trimming stripped 0 bases from V and 7 bases from J, with 7 bases between. CDR3 in amino acids: CASSLSGRQPQHF. For the CDR3, the DNA is TGTGCCAGCAGTTTATCGGGCCGGCAGCCCCAGCATTTT.